A selection of T cell receptor beta chains follows, all from one sample in a study of a mutant IDH1 vaccine in newly diagnosed glioma. Only in-frame clones appear in the TCRdb table, and some are missing; sequencing was by immunoSEQ multiplex PCR. Among fewer than 55,000 clones listed, approximately 64% were seen once. These receptors have no known antigen. The specimen comprised peripheral blood mononuclear cells (PBMCs), sampled from a glioma patient whose treatment included an IDH1 peptide vaccine. The receptors stem from a middle-aged man with glioma. Some clones in this sample may be carry-over from other donors' samples. CDR3s include the opening cysteine and the closing phenylalanine or tryptophan. The D gene is left open where the match is weak. Expanded clones get a size class; other rows say once, few or many, or leave the size out.

CASSLAPGNGYTF	TGTGCCAGCAGCTTGGCTCCAGGGAATGGCTACACCTTC	TRBV5-6	NA	few	TRBJ1-2
CASSQGYGAGNSPLHF	TGCGCCAGCAGCCAGGGATACGGGGCGGGCAATTCACCCCTCCACTTT	TRBV4-1	NA	once	TRBJ1-6
CASSLGATGGTGELFF	TGCGCCAGCAGCTTGGGGGCAACAGGGGGCACCGGGGAGCTGTTTTTT	TRBV5-1	TRBD1	few	TRBJ2-2
CASSESRGDRYGYTF	TGCGCCAGCAGTGAGTCACGCGGGGATCGATATGGCTACACCTTC	TRBV10-1	NA	NA	TRBJ1-2
CAYNTGAGNTIYF	TGTGCCTACAATACAGGGGCTGGAAACACCATATATTTT	TRBV7-9	TRBD1	NA	TRBJ1-3
CASSLGNEAFF	TGTGCCAGCAGCCTAGGGAATGAAGCTTTCTTT	TRBV13	NA	NA	TRBJ1-1
CASSSGTSSNSPLHF	TGTGCCAGCAGCTCCGGGACGTCGTCCAATTCACCCCTCCACTTT	TRBV11-3	NA	NA	TRBJ1-6
CASSFLPAYGYTF	TGTGCCAGTAGTTTTCTCCCGGCCTATGGCTACACCTTC	TRBV19	NA	NA	TRBJ1-2
CASRGRGDTQYF	TGTGCCAGCAGGGGGCGTGGAGATACGCAGTATTTT	TRBV27	NA	once	TRBJ2-3
CASSVGHTNTEAFF	TGTGCCAGTAGTGTCGGACATACGAACACTGAAGCTTTCTTT	TRBV19	NA	NA	TRBJ1-1
CASSPWTGFGNTIYF	TGTGCCAGCAGCCCTTGGACAGGGTTCGGAAACACCATATATTTT	TRBV7-2	TRBD1	NA	TRBJ1-3
CASSLLQGDRDTEAFF	TGTGCCAGCAGTCTACTTCAGGGGGATCGGGACACTGAAGCTTTCTTT	TRBV27	TRBD1	NA	TRBJ1-1
CASSPGLLNTEAFF	TGTGCCAGCAGTCCCGGACTGTTGAACACTGAAGCTTTCTTT	TRBV5-4	NA	few	TRBJ1-1
CASSYGTGADYGYTF	TGTGCCAGCAGTTACGGGACAGGGGCCGACTATGGCTACACCTTC	TRBV6-5	TRBD1	NA	TRBJ1-2
CASSLSRGHSSYNEQFF	TGTGCCAGCAGCTTGAGTCGGGGCCACAGCTCCTACAATGAGCAGTTCTTC	TRBV5-6	NA	once	TRBJ2-1
CASSGGPPGVIQYF	TGTGCCAGCAGTGGAGGACCACCAGGGGTCATTCAGTACTTC	TRBV6-5	NA	NA	TRBJ2-4
CAWGGTTPRADTQYF	TGTGCCTGGGGGGGGACTACCCCTCGGGCAGATACGCAGTATTTT	TRBV30	TRBD2	NA	TRBJ2-3
CATSRVRVIGEKLFF	TGTGCCACCAGCAGAGTCAGGGTGATAGGCGAAAAACTGTTTTTT	TRBV15	NA	NA	TRBJ1-4
CASSQGALTGVETQYF	TGTGCCAGCAGCCAAGGGGCCCTTACAGGGGTAGAGACCCAGTACTTC	TRBV14	TRBD1	NA	TRBJ2-5
CASSSRLAGGFRGQETQYF	TGTGCCAGCAGCTCCCGACTAGCGGGGGGCTTTAGGGGCCAAGAGACCCAGTACTTC	TRBV11-2	TRBD2	NA	TRBJ2-5
CAWSEQGQPQHF	TGTGCCTGGAGTGAACAGGGGCAGCCCCAGCATTTT	TRBV30	TRBD1	few	TRBJ1-5
CASSQEGQIPYEQYF	TGCGCCAGCAGCCAAGAGGGACAGATTCCCTACGAGCAGTACTTC	TRBV4-1	TRBD1	NA	TRBJ2-7
CASSLGGDSYEQYF	TGTGCCAGCAGCTTGGGGGGGGACTCCTACGAGCAGTACTTC	TRBV5-6	NA	few	TRBJ2-7
CASSEQAYEQYF	TGTGCCAGCAGTGAGCAGGCCTACGAGCAGTACTTC	TRBV2	NA	NA	TRBJ2-7
CASSFTGDGTQYF	TGTGCCAGCAGCTTCACAGGGGACGGGACCCAGTACTTC	TRBV6-5	TRBD1	few	TRBJ2-5
CASNGGQGQDQPQHF	TGTGCCAGCAATGGGGGCCAGGGCCAGGATCAGCCCCAGCATTTT	TRBV6-1	NA	NA	TRBJ1-5
CASSFGGGAPDTQYF	TGTGCCAGCAGCTTTGGCGGGGGGGCCCCAGATACGCAGTATTTT	TRBV6-5	TRBD2	once	TRBJ2-3
CASKPGKGTEAFF	TGTGCCAGCAAGCCGGGGAAAGGGACTGAAGCTTTCTTT	TRBV6-1	NA	NA	TRBJ1-1
CASSRVQGEAFF	TGCGCCAGCAGCCGGGTGCAGGGTGAAGCTTTCTTT	TRBV4-3	NA	NA	TRBJ1-1
CSGQRGAMDTQYF	TGCAGCGGGCAGCGGGGGGCCATGGATACGCAGTATTTT	TRBV29-1	TRBD2	NA	TRBJ2-3
CASSQQGEYEQYF	TGTGCCAGCTCACAACAGGGGGAGTACGAGCAGTACTTC	TRBV18	TRBD1	NA	TRBJ2-7
CASSLRRGASNQPQHF	TGTGCCAGCAGTTTAAGGCGAGGGGCCAGCAATCAGCCCCAGCATTTT	TRBV27	NA	NA	TRBJ1-5
CSVGDRLGANVLTF	TGCAGCGTTGGGGATCGCCTGGGGGCCAACGTCCTGACTTTC	TRBV29-1	NA	NA	TRBJ2-6
CASSPGGGTDTQYF	TGCGCCAGCAGCCCCGGGGGGGGCACAGATACGCAGTATTTT	TRBV5-1	TRBD2	NA	TRBJ2-3
CASGFQGTTEAFF	TGTGCTAGTGGTTTTCAGGGGACCACTGAAGCTTTCTTT	TRBV12-5	NA	NA	TRBJ1-1
CSVILAGGYNEQFF	TGCAGCGTAATTCTAGCGGGGGGCTACAATGAGCAGTTCTTC	TRBV29-1	TRBD2	NA	TRBJ2-1
CASSSKGHPYEQYF	TGCGCCAGCAGCTCGAAGGGCCACCCCTACGAGCAGTACTTC	TRBV5-1	NA	few	TRBJ2-7
CASSYSGTGELFF	TGTGCCAGCAGTTACTCGGGTACCGGGGAGCTGTTTTTT	TRBV6-5	NA	NA	TRBJ2-2
CASSPGAINEKLFF	TGTGCCAGCAGTCCAGGGGCCATTAATGAAAAACTGTTTTTT	TRBV2	NA	NA	TRBJ1-4
CASSSYYEQYF	TGTGCCAGCAGCTCCTACTACGAGCAGTACTTC	TRBV5-4	NA	NA	TRBJ2-7
CASSFDSQGTQYF	TGCGCCAGCAGCTTTGACAGCCAAGGGACCCAGTACTTC	TRBV5-1	NA	NA	TRBJ2-5
CASSSLQDDEKLFF	TGCGCCAGCAGCTCCCTCCAGGACGATGAAAAACTGTTTTTT	TRBV5-1	NA	NA	TRBJ1-4
CASSATTGQQYF	TGTGCCAGCAGTGCCACGACGGGTCAGCAGTACTTC	TRBV6-5	NA	NA	TRBJ2-7
CASSPGQGKGSPLHF	TGTGCCAGCAGCCCGGGACAGGGGAAAGGTTCACCCCTCCACTTT	TRBV25-1	TRBD1	NA	TRBJ1-6
CASSYSGRVYTF	TGTGCCAGCAGTTACTCCGGACGGGTCTACACCTTC	TRBV6-5	NA	few	TRBJ1-2
CSAGTSGGYNEQFF	TGCAGCGCCGGGACTAGCGGGGGGTACAATGAGCAGTTCTTC	TRBV29-1	TRBD2	NA	TRBJ2-1
CASSQSGYETQYF	TGTGCCAGCAGTCAATCGGGATACGAGACCCAGTACTTC	TRBV7-9	NA	NA	TRBJ2-5
CASSFLSGQGNEQYF	TGTGCCAGCAGTTTCCTTTCGGGTCAGGGCAACGAGCAGTACTTC	TRBV27	NA	once	TRBJ2-7
CASSVGTEDTEAFF	TGTGCCAGCAGTGTCGGGACAGAGGACACTGAAGCTTTCTTT	TRBV6-4	TRBD1	NA	TRBJ1-1
CASSSVSSGSTEAFF	TGTGCCAGCAGTTCAGTTTCCAGTGGAAGCACTGAAGCTTTCTTT	TRBV28	NA	few	TRBJ1-1
CASRRTGLVEQYF	TGTGCCAGCAGGAGGACAGGGTTGGTCGAGCAGTACTTC	TRBV27	TRBD1	NA	TRBJ2-7
CASSLDGGQSNQPQHF	TGTGCCAGCAGCTTAGATGGGGGGCAAAGCAATCAGCCCCAGCATTTT	TRBV11-3	NA	NA	TRBJ1-5
CASSLAGMVWQPQHF	TGCGCCAGCAGCTTGGCCGGGATGGTTTGGCAGCCCCAGCATTTT	TRBV5-1	NA	NA	TRBJ1-5
CASSQWGSNTEAFF	TGTGCCAGCAGCCAATGGGGCAGCAACACTGAAGCTTTCTTT	TRBV27	NA	NA	TRBJ1-1
CAIRARDNNEQFF	TGTGCCATCAGAGCTAGGGACAACAATGAGCAGTTCTTC	TRBV10-3	NA	NA	TRBJ2-1